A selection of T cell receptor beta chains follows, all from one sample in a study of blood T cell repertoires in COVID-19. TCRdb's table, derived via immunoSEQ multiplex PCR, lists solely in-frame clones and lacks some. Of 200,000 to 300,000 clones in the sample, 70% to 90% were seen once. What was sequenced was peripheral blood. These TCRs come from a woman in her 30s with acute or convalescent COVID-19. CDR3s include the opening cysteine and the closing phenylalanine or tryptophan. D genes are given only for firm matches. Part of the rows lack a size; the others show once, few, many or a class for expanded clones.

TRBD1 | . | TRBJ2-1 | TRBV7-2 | CASSLTGTGANEQFF | TGTGCCAGCAGCTTAACCGGGACAGGGGCCAATGAGCAGTTCTTC
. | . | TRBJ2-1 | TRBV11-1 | CASSLNRNEQFF | TGTGCCAGCAGCTTAAATCGGAATGAGCAGTTCTTC
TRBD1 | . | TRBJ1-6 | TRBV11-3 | CASSPRTGNSPLHF | TGTGCCAGCAGCCCGCGGACAGGGAATTCACCCCTCCACTTT
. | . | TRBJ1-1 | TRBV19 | CASSIADTEAFF | TGTGCCAGTAGTATAGCAGACACTGAAGCTTTCTTT
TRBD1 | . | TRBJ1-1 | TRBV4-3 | CASSPGQGALDTEAFF | TGCGCCAGCAGCCCGGGACAGGGGGCGTTGGACACTGAAGCTTTCTTT
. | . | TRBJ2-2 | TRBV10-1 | CASSFEAGPTGELFF | TGCGCCAGCAGTTTTGAGGCGGGACCAACCGGGGAGCTGTTTTTT
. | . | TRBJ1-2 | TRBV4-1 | CASSQQDSVTVYGYTF | TGCGCCAGCAGCCAACAAGACAGTGTTACGGTCTATGGCTACACCTTC
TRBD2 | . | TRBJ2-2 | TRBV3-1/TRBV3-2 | CASSQGTSGALGDTGELFF | TGTGCCAGCAGCCAAGGGACTAGCGGGGCTTTAGGAGACACCGGGGAGCTGTTTTTT
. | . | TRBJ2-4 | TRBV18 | CASSPIPTPVAKNIQYF | TGTGCCAGCTCACCAATTCCGACACCAGTAGCCAAAAACATTCAGTACTTC
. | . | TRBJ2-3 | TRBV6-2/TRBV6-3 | CASSYSGSVDTQYF | TGTGCCAGCAGTTACTCGGGCTCGGTTGATACGCAGTATTTT
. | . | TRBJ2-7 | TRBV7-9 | CASSQSLGGARYYEQYF | TGTGCCAGCAGCCAGAGCTTAGGGGGGGCCAGATACTACGAGCAGTACTTC
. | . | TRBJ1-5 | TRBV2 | CASNRVRGNQPQHF | TGTGCCAGCAACAGGGTTCGGGGCAATCAGCCCCAGCATTTT
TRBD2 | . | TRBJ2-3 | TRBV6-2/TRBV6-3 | CASSYPRMREGRWFPDTQYF | TGTGCCAGCAGTTACCCCAGGATGCGGGAGGGCCGTTGGTTCCCAGATACGCAGTATTTT
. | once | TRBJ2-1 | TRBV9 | CASSPQARSNEQFF | TGTGCCAGCAGCCCTCAAGCGAGAAGCAATGAGCAGTTCTTC
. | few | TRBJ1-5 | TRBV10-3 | CAISTGVDQPQHF | TGTGCCATCAGTACCGGGGTTGATCAGCCCCAGCATTTT
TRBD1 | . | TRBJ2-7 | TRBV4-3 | CASSQDRTGAYEQYF | TGCGCCAGCAGCCAAGATAGGACAGGGGCCTACGAGCAGTACTTC
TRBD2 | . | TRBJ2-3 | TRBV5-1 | CASSLLAGSTDTQYF | TGCGCCAGCAGCTTGCTAGCGGGAAGCACAGATACGCAGTATTTT